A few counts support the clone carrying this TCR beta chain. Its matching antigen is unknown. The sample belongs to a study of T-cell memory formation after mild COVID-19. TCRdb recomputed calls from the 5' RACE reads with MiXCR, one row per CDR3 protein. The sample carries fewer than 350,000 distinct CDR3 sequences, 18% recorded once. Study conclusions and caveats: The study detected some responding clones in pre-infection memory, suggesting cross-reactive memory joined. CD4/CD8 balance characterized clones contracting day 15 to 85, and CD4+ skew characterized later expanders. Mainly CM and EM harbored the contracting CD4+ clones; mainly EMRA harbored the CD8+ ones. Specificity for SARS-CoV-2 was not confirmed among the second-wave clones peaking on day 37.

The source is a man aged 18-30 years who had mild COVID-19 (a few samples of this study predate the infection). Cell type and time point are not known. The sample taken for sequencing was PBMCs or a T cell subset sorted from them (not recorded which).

DNA for the CDR3: TGCAGTGCTAGCCCGCTTACGGGGGCCCTCTCCTACAATGAGCAGTTCTTC. Protein sequence: CSASPLTGALSYNEQFF. V usage is TRBV20-1 and J usage is TRBJ2-1; D is tentatively TRBD1 or TRBD2 (6 bases each). CDR3 length equals 17 residues. The ends were cut back, 3 bases at V and 0 bases at J, with 18 bases in the middle. CDR1 and CDR2 (germline): DFQATT, SNEGSKA (reference sequence).